Presented here are 9 T cell receptor beta chains from one specimen sequenced in a study of shared clonotypes between healthy human individuals. Data came from immunoSEQ multiplex PCR; TCRdb stores just in-frame clones and leaves some out. Here the sample spans fewer than 1.6 million clones, 98% being singletons. The sequencing input was naive CD4+ T cells sorted from blood. The subset is: CD45RA+ positively selected. The receptors originated from a man aged 25-45 years in good health.

The CDR3 loop is CSVEVRDRAQETQYF. CDR3 nucleotides: TGCAGCGTTGAAGTGAGGGACAGGGCCCAAGAGACCCAGTACTTC. The chain couples TRBV29-1 to TRBJ2-5, with TRBD1 identical over 9 bases. The CDR3 is 15 amino acids. V dropped 1 base and J dropped 1; count of bases not matched to a gene: 4. Per the germline V gene, CDR1 is SQVTM and CDR2 is ANQGSEA.

The chain carries TRBV28 and TRBJ1-2, with D possibly matching TRBD1 (6 bases). Trimming pared 5 bases from V and 3 bases from J, leaving 7 bases between. Germline CDR1 reads MDHEN; CDR2 reads SYDVKM. CDR3 length: 12 amino acids. The CDR3 is CASSQGYYGYTF. CDR3 sequence (DNA): TGTGCCAGCAGTCAGGGGTACTATGGCTACACCTTC.

This chain uses TRBV18 with TRBJ1-3, with D perhaps matching TRBD1 (5 bases). The CDR3 has 19 residues. The germline V and J ends were trimmed by 0 bases and 0 bases, with 18 bases remaining between them. CDR1 and CDR2 (germline): KGHSH, LQKENI. CDR3 coding DNA: TGTGCCAGCTCACCACCGAGGGGTTATGGGGCAAGCTCTGGAAACACCATATATTTT. It yields the protein CASSPPRGYGASSGNTIYF. Together with reference TRBV18 and TRBJ1-3, the CDR3 gives the full variable domain: NAGVMQNPRHLVRRRGQEARLRCSPMKGHSHVYWYRQLPEEGLKFMVYLQKENIIDESGMPKERFSAEFPKEGPSILRIQQVVRGDSAAYFCASSPPRGYGASSGNTIYFGEGSWLTVV.

The CDR3 loop reads CASSTEGRGHSNYGYTF. The CDR3 DNA sequence: TGTGCCAGTAGTACGGAGGGAAGGGGGCACTCGAACTATGGCTACACCTTC. The chain carries TRBV19 and TRBJ1-2, with 7 bases fitting TRBD1. The CDR3 length is 17 residues. The germline gives CDR1 LNHDA, CDR2 SQIVND (reference sequence). The ends lost 4 bases at V and 2 bases at J; junction bases unmatched: 13.

The gene calls are TRBV11-2 and TRBJ2-1; 8 nucleotides align to TRBD2. The J segment lost 5 bases and the V segment lost 5 bases, leaving 17 bases of the junction unmatched. The CDR3 loop spans 18 amino acids. Per the germline V gene, CDR1 is SGHAT and CDR2 is FQNNGV. CDR3 sequence reads: CASSPQGPLAGLHNEQFF. Here the CDR3 DNA reads TGTGCCAGCAGCCCCCAAGGGCCCCTAGCGGGCCTTCACAATGAGCAGTTCTTC.

The chain carries TRBV19 and TRBJ2-7; the D is unclear. Germline V gene data show CDR1 as LNHDA and CDR2 as SQIVND (reference sequence). V was pared by 2 bases and J by 5 bases, with 16 bases between. This CDR3 has 15 amino acids. CDR3 sequence (DNA): TGTGCCAGTAGTATAATTGGTTCTATAAACAACGAGCAGTACTTC. Translation: CASSIIGSINNEQYF.

The chain recombines TRBV18 with TRBJ2-1, with TRBD2 matching over 7 bases. The CDR3 loop spans 17 amino acids. Germline-derived CDR1 and CDR2 are KGHSH and LQKENI. V dropped 0 bases and J dropped 0; count of bases not matched to a gene: 5. This chain's CDR3 is CASSPPSSGFSYNEQFF. The DNA for the CDR3 is TGTGCCAGCTCACCACCATCTAGCGGATTCTCCTACAATGAGCAGTTCTTC.

The rearrangement joins TRBV6-6 to TRBJ1-4; a possible D gene is TRBD1 (5 bases). CDR3 length: 16 amino acids. Looked up from germline, CDR1 is MNHNY and CDR2 is SVGAGI (reference sequence). V lost 4 bases and J lost 0, with 12 bases in between. CDR3 protein: CASSSPLGATNEKLFF. Here the CDR3 DNA reads TGTGCCAGCAGTTCCCCCTTAGGGGCAACTAATGAAAAACTGTTTTTT.

The V and J genes are TRBV5-5 and TRBJ2-1, with D possibly matching TRBD1 (6 bases). The CDR3 consists of 16 residues. Per the germline V gene, CDR1 is SGHKS and CDR2 is YYEKEE (reference sequence). Trimming removed 2 bases from V and 2 bases from J, with 14 bases in between. CDR3 bases: TGTGCCAGCAGCTTTGGGGGCTTAGCTCCCTACAATGAGCAGTTCTTC. Translation gives CASSFGGLAPYNEQFF.